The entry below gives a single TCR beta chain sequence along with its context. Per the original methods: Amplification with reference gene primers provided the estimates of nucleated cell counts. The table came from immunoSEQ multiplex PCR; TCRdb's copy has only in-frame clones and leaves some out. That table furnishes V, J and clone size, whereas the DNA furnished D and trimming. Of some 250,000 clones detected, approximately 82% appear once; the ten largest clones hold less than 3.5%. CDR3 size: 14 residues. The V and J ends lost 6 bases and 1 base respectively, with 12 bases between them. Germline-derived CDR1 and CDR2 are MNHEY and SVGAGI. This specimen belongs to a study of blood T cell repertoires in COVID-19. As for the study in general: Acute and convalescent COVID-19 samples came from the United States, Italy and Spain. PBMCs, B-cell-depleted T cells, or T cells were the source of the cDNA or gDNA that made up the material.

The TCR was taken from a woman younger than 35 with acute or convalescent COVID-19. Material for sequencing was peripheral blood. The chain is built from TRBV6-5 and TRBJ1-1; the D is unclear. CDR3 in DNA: TGTGCCAGCAGACCCGGTCCGTCGAACACTGAAGCTTTCTTT. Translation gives CASRPGPSNTEAFF.